The entry that follows covers one T cell receptor beta chain sequence. Its antigen is unknown. The sample comes from a study of identical twins. Unique molecular identifiers were present on the cDNA, which also gained a universal primer site by template switching. TCRdb called the 5' RACE reads again in MiXCR, with one record for every CDR3 protein. Among some 730,000 distinct CDR3 sequences listed, roughly 20% were seen once. Whole-study results and caveats: Its conclusions, products of cross-sectional statistical analysis, did not come from following the same donors. Abundant beta clonotypes from cord blood had fewer insertions, unlike memory repertoires, which showed none.

The germline V gene encodes CDR1 MNHNS and CDR2 SASEGT. The length of the CDR3 is 14 residues. V was clipped by 1 base and J by 3 bases, with 7 bases between them. This same sample was also part of a study on T cells expressing NK-cell markers. This second report adds: TCR beta repertoires came from sorted CD3+CD56+NKG2C+, CD3+CD56+NKG2C- and CD3+CD56-NKG2C+ T cells.

This chain uses TRBV6-1 with TRBJ2-1; D gene ambiguous. Sequenced: PBMCs. The source is a woman under 30 in good health. The CDR3 sequence is CASSEVGSYNEQFF. The CDR3 bases are TGTGCCAGCAGTGAAGTAGGCAGCTACAATGAGCAGTTCTTC.